This TCR beta chain was captured by sequencing in a study of CD8+ T cells in alopecia areata. Specified treatment: oral pan-JAK inhibitor, 5-10 mg twice daily. The sequencing template was cDNA reverse transcribed from extracted RNA. Clones were sequenced by immunoSEQ multiplex PCR, and TCRdb holds only the in-frame ones, with some missing. The table records some 110,000 clones, roughly three fifths of them present only once. Germline CDR1 reads MNHNY; CDR2 reads SVGAGI (reference sequence). V was clipped by 0 bases and J by 2 bases; unmatched bases: 4. CDR3 size: 16 residues. The TCR comes from a human donor with alopecia areata. The chain uses TRBV6-6 and TRBJ2-5, with 9 bases that match TRBD2. The source material was CD8+ T cells sorted from blood, sampled at week 24, from a patient treated with tofacitinib. This chain's CDR3 is CASSYSGGGVQETQYF. Written as DNA, the CDR3 is TGTGCCAGCAGTTACTCAGGCGGGGGGGTACAAGAGACCCAGTACTTC.